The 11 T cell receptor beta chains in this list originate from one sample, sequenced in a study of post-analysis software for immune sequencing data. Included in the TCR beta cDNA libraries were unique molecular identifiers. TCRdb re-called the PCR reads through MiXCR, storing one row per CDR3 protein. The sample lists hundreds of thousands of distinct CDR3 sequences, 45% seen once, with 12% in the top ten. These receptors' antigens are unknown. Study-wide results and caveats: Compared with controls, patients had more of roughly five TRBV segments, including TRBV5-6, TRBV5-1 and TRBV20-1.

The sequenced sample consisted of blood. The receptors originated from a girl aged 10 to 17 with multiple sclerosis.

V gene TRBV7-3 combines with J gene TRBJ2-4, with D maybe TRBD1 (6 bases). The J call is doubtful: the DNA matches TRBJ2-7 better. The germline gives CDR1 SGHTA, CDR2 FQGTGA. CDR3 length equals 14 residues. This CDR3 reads CASSLERGLDEQYF. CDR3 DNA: TGTGCCAGCAGCTTAGAGAGGGGGTTGGACGAGCAGTACTTC.

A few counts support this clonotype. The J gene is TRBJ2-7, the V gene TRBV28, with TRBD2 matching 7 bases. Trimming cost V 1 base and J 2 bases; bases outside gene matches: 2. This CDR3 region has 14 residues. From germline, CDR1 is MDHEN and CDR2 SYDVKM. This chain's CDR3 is CASSLSAGAYEQYF. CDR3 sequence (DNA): TGTGCCAGCAGTTTATCGGCGGGGGCCTACGAGCAGTACTTC.

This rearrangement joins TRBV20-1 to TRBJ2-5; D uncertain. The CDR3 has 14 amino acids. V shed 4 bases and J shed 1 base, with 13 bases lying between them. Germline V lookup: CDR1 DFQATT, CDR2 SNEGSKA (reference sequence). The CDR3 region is CSAILLGGQETQYF. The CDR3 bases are TGCAGTGCTATCCTCTTGGGCGGCCAAGAGACCCAGTACTTC.

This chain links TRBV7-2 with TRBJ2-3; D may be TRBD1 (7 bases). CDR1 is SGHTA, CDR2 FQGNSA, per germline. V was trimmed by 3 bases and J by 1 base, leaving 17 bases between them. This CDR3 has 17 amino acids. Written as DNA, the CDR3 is TGTGCCAGCAGCTTCGGGGGTCGACAGGGACGCACAGATACGCAGTATTTT. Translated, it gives CASSFGGRQGRTDTQYF.

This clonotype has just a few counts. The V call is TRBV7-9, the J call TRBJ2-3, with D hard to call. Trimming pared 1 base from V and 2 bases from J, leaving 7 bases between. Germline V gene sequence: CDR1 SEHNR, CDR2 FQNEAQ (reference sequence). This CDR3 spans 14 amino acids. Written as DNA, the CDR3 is TGTGCCAGCAGCTTAGGCGGCCCCACAGATACGCAGTATTTT. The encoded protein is CASSLGGPTDTQYF. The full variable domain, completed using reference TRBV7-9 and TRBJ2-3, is DTGVSQNPRHKITKRGQNVTFRCDPISEHNRLYWYRQTLGQGPEFLTYFQNEAQLEKSRLLSDRFSAERPKGSFSTLEIQRTEQGDSAMYLCASSLGGPTDTQYFGPGTRLTVL.

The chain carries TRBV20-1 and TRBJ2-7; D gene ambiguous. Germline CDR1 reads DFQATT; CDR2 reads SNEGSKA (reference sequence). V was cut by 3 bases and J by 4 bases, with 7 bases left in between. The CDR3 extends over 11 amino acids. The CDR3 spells CSASADYEQYF. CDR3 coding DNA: TGCAGTGCTAGCGCGGATTACGAGCAGTACTTC.

The CDR3 region has the DNA TGTGCCAGCAGTCGGGGGGGCAATCAGCCCCAGCATTTT. This translates into CASSRGGNQPQHF. The chain joins TRBV7-8 to TRBJ1-5; the D gene is possibly TRBD1 (5 bases). Trimming cost V 6 bases and J 2 bases, with 8 bases left between them. CDR1 SGHVS and CDR2 FQNEAQ come from the germline V gene. CDR3 length: 13 amino acids.

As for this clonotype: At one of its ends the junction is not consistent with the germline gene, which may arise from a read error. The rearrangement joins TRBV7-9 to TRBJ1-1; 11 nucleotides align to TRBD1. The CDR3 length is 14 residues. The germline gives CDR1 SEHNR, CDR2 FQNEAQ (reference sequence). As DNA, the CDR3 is TGTGCCGGCAGCTTAGGGACAGGGGGACCTGAAGCTTTCTTT. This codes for CAGSLGTGGPEAFF. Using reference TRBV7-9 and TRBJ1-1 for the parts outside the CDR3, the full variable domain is DTGVSQNPRHKITKRGQNVTFRCDPISEHNRLYWYRQTLGQGPEFLTYFQNEAQLEKSRLLSDRFSAERPKGSFSTLEIQRTEQGDSAMYLCAGSLGTGGPEAFFGQGTRLTVV.

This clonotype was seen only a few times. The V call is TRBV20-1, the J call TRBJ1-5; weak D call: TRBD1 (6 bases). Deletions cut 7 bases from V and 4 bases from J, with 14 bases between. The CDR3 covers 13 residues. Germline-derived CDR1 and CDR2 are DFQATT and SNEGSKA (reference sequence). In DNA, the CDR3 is TGCAGTGGGGAACAGGGTAGGAATCAGCCCCAGCATTTT. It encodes CSGEQGRNQPQHF.

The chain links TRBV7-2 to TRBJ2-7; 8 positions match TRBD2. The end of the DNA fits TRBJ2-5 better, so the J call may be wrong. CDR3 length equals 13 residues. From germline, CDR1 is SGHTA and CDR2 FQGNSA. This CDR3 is CASSQTSDSTQYF. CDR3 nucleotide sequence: TGTGCCAGCAGCCAGACTAGCGACTCGACCCAGTACTTC.

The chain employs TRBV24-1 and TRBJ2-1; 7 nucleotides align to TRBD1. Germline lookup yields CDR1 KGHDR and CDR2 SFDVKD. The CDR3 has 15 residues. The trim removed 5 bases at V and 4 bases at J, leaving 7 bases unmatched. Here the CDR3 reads CATSARTGIYNEQFF. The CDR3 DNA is TGTGCCACCAGTGCCCGGACAGGTATTTACAATGAGCAGTTCTTC.